This entry concerns a single T cell receptor beta chain. Its target is not known. The data belong to a study of beta chain features in type 1 diabetes. The study's findings and limits: Small HLA sub-analyses could not settle whether HLA shapes TCRB rearrangement. A potential PCR bias toward shorter templates would be equal in patient and control samples. There was a moderate but significant shortening of TCRB CDR3s in all four CD4+ subsets of Type 1 diabetes patients.

Each of the CD4+ naive, central memory, regulatory and stem cell-like memory populations was sorted via CD45RO/CCR7/CD25/CD127/CD95/CD27. Expressed TCRB transcripts were sequenced because the isolated RNA had all been reverse transcribed beforehand. Assay: immunoSEQ multiplex PCR; the TCRdb copy retains only in-frame clones and omits some. The table has some 110,000 clones, about 17% seen once. Germline CDR1 SNHLY, CDR2 FYNNEI. The CDR3 runs 13 residues. The ends were cut back, 8 bases at V and 5 bases at J, with 15 bases in the middle. Sequenced input: central memory CD4+ T cells from blood. The receptor comes from a young man with type 1 diabetes. J is TRBJ2-5 and V is TRBV2; the D gene is possibly TRBD2 (6 bases). CDR3 in DNA: TGTGCCAGCGGGGGGACCCTCGGGGAGACCCAGTACTTC. This gives the protein CASGGTLGETQYF.